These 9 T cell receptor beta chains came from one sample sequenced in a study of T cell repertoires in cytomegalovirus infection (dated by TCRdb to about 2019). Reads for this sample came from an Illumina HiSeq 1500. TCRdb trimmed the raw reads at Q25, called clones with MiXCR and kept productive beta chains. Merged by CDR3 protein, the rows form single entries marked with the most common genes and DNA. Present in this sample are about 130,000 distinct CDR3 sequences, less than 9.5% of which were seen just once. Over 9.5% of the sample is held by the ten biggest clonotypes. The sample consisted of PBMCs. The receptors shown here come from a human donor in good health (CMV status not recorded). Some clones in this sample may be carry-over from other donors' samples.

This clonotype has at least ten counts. The CDR3 nucleotides are TGTGCCAGCACTAACCGGGACACCCTCGTTTCGACCCTCCACTTT. It is translated as CASTNRDTLVSTLHF. The chain is built from TRBV28 and TRBJ1-6, with a possible D match to TRBD1 (6 bases). Trimming removed 7 bases at V and 14 bases at J, with 24 bases between. Germline V gene lookup returns CDR1 MDHEN and CDR2 SYDVKM. This CDR3 has 15 residues.

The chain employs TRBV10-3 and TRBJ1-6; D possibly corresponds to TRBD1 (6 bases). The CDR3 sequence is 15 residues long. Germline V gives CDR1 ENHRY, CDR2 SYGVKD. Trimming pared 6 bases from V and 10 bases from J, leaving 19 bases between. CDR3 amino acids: CAISKGGQGESPLHF. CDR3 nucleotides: TGTGCCATCAGCAAGGGGGGACAAGGGGAATCACCCCTCCACTTT.

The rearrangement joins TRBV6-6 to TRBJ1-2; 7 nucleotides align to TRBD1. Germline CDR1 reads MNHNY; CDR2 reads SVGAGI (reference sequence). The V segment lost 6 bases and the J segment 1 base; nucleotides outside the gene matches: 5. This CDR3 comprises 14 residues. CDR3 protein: CASSQGQNNYGYTF. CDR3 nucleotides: TGTGCCAGCAGCCAGGGACAGAATAACTATGGCTACACCTTC.

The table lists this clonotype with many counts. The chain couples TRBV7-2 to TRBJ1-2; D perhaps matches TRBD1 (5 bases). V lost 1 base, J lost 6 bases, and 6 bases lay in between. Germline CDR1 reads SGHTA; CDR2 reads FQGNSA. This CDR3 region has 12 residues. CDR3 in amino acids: CASSLVRDGYTF. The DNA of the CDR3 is TGTGCCAGCAGCTTAGTCAGGGATGGCTACACCTTC.

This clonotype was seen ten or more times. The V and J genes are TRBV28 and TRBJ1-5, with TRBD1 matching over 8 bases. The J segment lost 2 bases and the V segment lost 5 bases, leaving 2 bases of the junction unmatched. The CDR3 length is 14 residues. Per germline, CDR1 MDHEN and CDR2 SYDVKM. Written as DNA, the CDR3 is TGTGCCAGCAGTCCGGGACAGGGCAATCAGCCCCAGCATTTT. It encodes CASSPGQGNQPQHF.

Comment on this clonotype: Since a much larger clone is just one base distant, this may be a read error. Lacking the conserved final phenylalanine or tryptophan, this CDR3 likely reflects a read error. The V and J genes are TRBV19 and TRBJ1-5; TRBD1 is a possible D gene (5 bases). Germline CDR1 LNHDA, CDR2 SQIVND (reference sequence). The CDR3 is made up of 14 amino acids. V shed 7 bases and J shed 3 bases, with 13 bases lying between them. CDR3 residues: CASTSTGNNQPQHI. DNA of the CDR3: TGTGCCAGTACGAGCACAGGAAACAATCAGCCCCAGCATATT.

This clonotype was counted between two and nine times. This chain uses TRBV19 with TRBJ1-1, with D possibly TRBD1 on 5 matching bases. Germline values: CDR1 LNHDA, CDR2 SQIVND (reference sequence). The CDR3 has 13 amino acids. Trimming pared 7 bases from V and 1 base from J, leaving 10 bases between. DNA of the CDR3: TGTGCCAGTACCCTGGGGGGGAACACTGAAGCTTTCTTT. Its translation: CASTLGGNTEAFF.

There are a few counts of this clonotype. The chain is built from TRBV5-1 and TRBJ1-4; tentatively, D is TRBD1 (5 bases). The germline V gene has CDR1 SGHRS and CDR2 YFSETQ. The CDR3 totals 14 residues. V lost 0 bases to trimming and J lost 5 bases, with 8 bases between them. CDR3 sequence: CASSLGQINEKLFF. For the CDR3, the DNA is TGCGCCAGCAGCTTGGGACAGATAAATGAAAAACTGTTTTTT.

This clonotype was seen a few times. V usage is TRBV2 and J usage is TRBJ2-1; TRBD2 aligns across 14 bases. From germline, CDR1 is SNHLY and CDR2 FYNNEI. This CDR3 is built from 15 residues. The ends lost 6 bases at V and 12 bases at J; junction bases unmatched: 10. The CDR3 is CASRATSGGASGQFF. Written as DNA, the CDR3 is TGTGCCAGCAGGGCGACTAGCGGGGGGGCCTCGGGGCAGTTCTTC. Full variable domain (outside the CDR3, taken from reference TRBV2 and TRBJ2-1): EPEVTQTPSHQVTQMGQEVILRCVPISNHLYFYWYRQILGQKVEFLVSFYNNEISEKSEIFDDQFSVERPDGSNFTLKIRSTKLEDSAMYFCASRATSGGASGQFFGPGTRLTVL.